Shown below are 5 T cell receptor beta chains from a single sample sequenced in a study of blood T cell repertoires in COVID-19. The data were produced by immunoSEQ multiplex PCR, yet TCRdb's version contains in-frame clones alone and is incomplete. The table shows roughly 50,000 clones, with over 80% occurring only once. Sequenced material: peripheral blood. These receptor sequences come from a man aged 45-65 years with acute or convalescent COVID-19.

This clone was observed a single time. The chain has TRBV18 and TRBJ2-1, with TRBD1 matching over 8 bases. CDR1 and CDR2 from the germline V gene are KGHSH and LQKENI. The CDR3 totals 14 residues. The ends lost 7 bases at V and 5 bases at J; junction bases unmatched: 7. For the CDR3, the DNA is TGTGCCAGCTACCGGGACAGGTCCAACAATGAGCAGTTCTTC. Translating gives CASYRDRSNNEQFF.

The chain joins TRBV11-1 to TRBJ1-1; 8 nucleotides agree with TRBD1. J lost 8 bases, V lost 5 bases, and 10 bases had no gene match. Germline values: CDR1 SGHAT, CDR2 FQDESV (reference sequence). The CDR3 runs 14 residues. The CDR3 nucleotides are TGTGCCAGCAGCCGCGGACAGGGTGGGGTAGAAGCTTTCTTT. It specifies CASSRGQGGVEAFF.

This chain joins TRBV6-2 or TRBV6-3 and TRBJ2-4; D is possibly TRBD1 (6 bases). CDR1 MNHEY and CDR2 SVGEGT come from the germline V gene. Trimming shortened V by 6 bases and J by 2 bases, and 20 bases separated the two germline ends. The CDR3 consists of 17 residues. CDR3 in amino acids: CASSPPQGRRTKNIQYF. CDR3 DNA: TGTGCCAGCAGCCCGCCGCAGGGGCGGAGGACCAAAAACATTCAGTACTTC.

In this sample, this clone turned up a few times. The chain is built from TRBV15 and TRBJ2-7; TRBD2 might be the D (6 bases). Per the germline V gene, CDR1 is LNHNV and CDR2 is YYDKDF (reference sequence). V gave up 3 bases and J gave up 2 bases, with 14 bases separating them. This CDR3 contains 15 residues. As DNA, the CDR3 is TGTGCCACCAGCAGGGGTACTAGCAGTACCTACGAGCAGTACTTC. Protein: CATSRGTSSTYEQYF.

The chain is built from TRBV19 and TRBJ1-2; D perhaps matches TRBD1 (5 bases). The CDR3 length is 12 residues. V was clipped by 10 bases and J by 5 bases, with 14 bases between them. Germline V gene lookup returns CDR1 LNHDA and CDR2 SQIVND (reference sequence). CDR3 coding DNA: TGTGCCACAAGTTCGCAGGGTTATGGCTACACCTTC. This sequence encodes CATSSQGYGYTF.